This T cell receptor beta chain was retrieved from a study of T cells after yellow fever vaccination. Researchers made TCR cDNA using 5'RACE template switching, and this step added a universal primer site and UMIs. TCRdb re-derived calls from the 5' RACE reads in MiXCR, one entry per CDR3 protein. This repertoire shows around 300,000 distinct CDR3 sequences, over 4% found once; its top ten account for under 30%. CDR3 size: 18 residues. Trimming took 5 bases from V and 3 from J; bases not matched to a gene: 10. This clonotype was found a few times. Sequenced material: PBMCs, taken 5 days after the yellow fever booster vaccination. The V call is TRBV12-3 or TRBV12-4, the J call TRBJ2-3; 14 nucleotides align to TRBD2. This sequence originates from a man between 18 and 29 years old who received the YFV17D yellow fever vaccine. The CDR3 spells CASSTRWTSGGKTDTQYF. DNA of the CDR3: TGTGCCAGCAGTACCCGATGGACTAGCGGGGGGAAGACAGATACGCAGTATTTT.